This T cell receptor beta chain was recorded in a study of radiotherapy plus CTLA-4 blockade in lung cancer. Study context: There were objective responses in 18% of patients, and around 31% had disease control. General study findings and limits: Subsequent to radiotherapy plus ipilimumab, tumor-derived TCR clones underwent expansion in blood. Early clone dynamics of blood T cells, plus interferon-beta, reportedly predicted response best.

The CDR3 has 13 amino acids. Trimming removed 1 base from V and 5 bases from J; junction bases left unmatched: 2. Looked up from germline, CDR1 is SGHRS and CDR2 is YFSETQ. Comments on this clone: Its specificity is unknown.

Lung cancer patients with chemo-refractory metastatic non-small-cell disease were given focal radiation plus CTLA-4 blockade with ipilimumab. Here immunoSEQ multiplex PCR was the method, and the copy in TCRdb shows in-frame clones only, minus some. Here the sample spans about 73,000 clones, 80% to 90% being singletons. The V gene is TRBV5-1, the J gene TRBJ1-1, with 7 bases matching TRBD1. The sequencing here drew on peripheral blood, taken from a patient treated with radiotherapy plus ipilimumab. This clonotype was obtained from a human donor with non-small cell lung cancer that progressed on radiotherapy plus ipilimumab. As DNA, the CDR3 is TGCGCCAGCAGCTTGAACAGGGGAACTGAAGCTTTCTTT. This gives the protein CASSLNRGTEAFF.